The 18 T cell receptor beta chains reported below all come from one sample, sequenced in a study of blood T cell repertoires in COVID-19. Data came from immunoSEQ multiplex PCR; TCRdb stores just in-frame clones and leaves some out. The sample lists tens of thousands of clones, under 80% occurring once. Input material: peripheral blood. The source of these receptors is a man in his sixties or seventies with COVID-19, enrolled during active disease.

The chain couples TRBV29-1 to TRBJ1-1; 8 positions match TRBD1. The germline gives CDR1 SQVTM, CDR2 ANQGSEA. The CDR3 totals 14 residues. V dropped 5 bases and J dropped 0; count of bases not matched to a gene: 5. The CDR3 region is CSVKNRGVNTEAFF. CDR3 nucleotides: TGCAGCGTTAAAAACAGGGGGGTGAACACTGAAGCTTTCTTT.

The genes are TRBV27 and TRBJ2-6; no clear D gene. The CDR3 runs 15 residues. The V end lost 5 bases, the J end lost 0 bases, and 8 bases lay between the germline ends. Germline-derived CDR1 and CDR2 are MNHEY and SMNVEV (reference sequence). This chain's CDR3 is CASSPLVSGANVLTF. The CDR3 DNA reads TGTGCCAGCAGTCCACTCGTCTCTGGGGCCAACGTCCTGACTTTC. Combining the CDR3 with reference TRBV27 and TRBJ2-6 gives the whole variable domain EAQVTQNPRYLITVTGKKLTVTCSQNMNHEYMSWYRQDPGLGLRQIYYSMNVEVTDKGDVPEGYKVSRKEKRNFPLILESPSPNQTSLYFCASSPLVSGANVLTFGAGSRLTVL.

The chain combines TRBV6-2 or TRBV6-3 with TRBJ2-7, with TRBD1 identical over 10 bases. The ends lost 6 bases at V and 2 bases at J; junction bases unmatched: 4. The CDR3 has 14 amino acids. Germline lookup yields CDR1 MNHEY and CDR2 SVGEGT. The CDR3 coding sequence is TGTGCCAGCAGCCGGACAGGGGGAGCCTACGAGCAGTACTTC. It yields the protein CASSRTGGAYEQYF.

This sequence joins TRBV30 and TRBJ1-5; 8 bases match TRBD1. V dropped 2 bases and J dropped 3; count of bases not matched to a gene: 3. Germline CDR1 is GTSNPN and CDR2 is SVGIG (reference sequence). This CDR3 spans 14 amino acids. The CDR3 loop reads CAWSRTGLNQPQHF. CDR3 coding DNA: TGTGCCTGGAGTCGGACAGGGCTCAATCAGCCCCAGCATTTT.

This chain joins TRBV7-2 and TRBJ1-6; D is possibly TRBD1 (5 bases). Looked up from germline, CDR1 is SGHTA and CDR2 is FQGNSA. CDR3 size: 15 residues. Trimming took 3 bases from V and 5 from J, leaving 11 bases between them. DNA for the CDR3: TGTGCCAGCAGCTTGAGCGGGGCCGATAATTCACCCCTCCACTTT. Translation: CASSLSGADNSPLHF. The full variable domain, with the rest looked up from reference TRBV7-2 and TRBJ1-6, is GAGVSQSPSNKVTEKGKDVELRCDPISGHTALYWYRQSLGQGLEFLIYFQGNSAPDKSGLPSDRFSAERTGGSVSTLTIQRTQQEDSAVYLCASSLSGADNSPLHFGNGTRLTVT.

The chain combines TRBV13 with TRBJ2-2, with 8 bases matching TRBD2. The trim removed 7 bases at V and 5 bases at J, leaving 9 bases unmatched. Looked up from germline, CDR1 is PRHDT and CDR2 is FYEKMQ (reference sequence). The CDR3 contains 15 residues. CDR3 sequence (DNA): TGTGCCAGCAACTTCGCGGGAGGAAATACCGGGGAGCTGTTTTTT. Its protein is CASNFAGGNTGELFF.

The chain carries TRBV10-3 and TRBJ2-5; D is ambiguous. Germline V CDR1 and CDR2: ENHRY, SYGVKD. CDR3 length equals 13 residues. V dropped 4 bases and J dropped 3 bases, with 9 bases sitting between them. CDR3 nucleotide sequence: TGTGCCATCAGTGGTGTCACAGAAGAGACCCAGTACTTC. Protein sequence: CAISGVTEETQYF.

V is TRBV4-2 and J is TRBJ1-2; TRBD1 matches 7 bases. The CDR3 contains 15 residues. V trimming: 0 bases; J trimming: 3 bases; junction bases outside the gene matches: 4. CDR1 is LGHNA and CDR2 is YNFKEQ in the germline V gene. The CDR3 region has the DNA TGTGCCAGCAGCCAAGATGGGACAGTACACTATGGCTACACCTTC. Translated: CASSQDGTVHYGYTF.

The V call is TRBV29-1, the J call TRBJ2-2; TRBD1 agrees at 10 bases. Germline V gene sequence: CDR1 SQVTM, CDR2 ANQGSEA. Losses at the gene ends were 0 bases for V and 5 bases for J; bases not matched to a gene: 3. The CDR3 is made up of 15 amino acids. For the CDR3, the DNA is TGCAGCGTTGAAGACGGACAGGGGGGGACCGGGGAGCTGTTTTTT. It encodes CSVEDGQGGTGELFF.

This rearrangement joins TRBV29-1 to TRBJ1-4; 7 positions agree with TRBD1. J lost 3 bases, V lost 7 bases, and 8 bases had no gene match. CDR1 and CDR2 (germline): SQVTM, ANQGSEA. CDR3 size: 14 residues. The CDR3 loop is CSATHRGSNEKLFF. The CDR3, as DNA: TGCAGCGCTACGCACAGGGGATCTAATGAAAAACTGTTTTTT. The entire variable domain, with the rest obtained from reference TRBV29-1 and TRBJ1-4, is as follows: SAVISQKPSRDICQRGTSLTIQCQVDSQVTMMFWYRQQPGQSLTLIATANQGSEATYESGFVIDKFPISRPNLTFSTLTVSNMSPEDSSIYLCSATHRGSNEKLFFGSGTQLSVL.

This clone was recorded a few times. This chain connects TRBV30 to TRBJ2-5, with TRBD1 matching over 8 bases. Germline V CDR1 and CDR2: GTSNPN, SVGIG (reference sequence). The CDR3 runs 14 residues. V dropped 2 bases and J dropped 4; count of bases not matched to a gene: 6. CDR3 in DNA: TGTGCCTGGAGTACTGGGACAGGAAGAGAGACCCAGTACTTC. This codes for CAWSTGTGRETQYF.

CDR3 residues: CASSEGGANYGYTF. CDR3 nucleotide sequence: TGTGCCAGCAGTGAAGGGGGAGCTAACTATGGCTACACCTTC. The gene calls are TRBV2 and TRBJ1-2; no definite D call. V was pared by 1 base and J by 0 bases, with 6 bases between. The V gene's germline CDR1 is SNHLY and CDR2 FYNNEI. This CDR3 spans 14 amino acids.

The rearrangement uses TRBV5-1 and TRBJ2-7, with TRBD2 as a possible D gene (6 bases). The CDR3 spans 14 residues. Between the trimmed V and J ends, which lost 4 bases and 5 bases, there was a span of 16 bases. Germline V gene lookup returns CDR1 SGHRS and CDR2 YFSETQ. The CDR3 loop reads CASSGTAGLHEQYF. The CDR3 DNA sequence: TGCGCCAGCAGCGGGACTGCAGGGCTCCACGAGCAGTACTTC. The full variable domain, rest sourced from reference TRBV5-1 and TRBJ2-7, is KAGVTQTPRYLIKTRGQQVTLSCSPISGHRSVSWYQQTPGQGLQFLFEYFSETQRNKGNFPGRFSGRQFSNSRSEMNVSTLELGDSALYLCASSGTAGLHEQYFGPGTRLTVT.

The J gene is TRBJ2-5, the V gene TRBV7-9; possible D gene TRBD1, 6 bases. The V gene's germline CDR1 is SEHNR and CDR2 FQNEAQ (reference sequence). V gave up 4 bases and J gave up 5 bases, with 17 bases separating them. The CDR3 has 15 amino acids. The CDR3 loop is CASSSLQGKTETQYF. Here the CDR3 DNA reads TGTGCCAGCAGCTCACTCCAGGGGAAAACTGAGACCCAGTACTTC.

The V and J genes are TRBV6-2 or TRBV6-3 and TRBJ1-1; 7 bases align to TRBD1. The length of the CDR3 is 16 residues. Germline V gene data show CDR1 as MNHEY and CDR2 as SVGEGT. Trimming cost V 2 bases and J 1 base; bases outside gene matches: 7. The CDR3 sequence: CASSYALDRANTEAFF. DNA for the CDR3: TGTGCCAGCAGTTACGCCCTAGACAGGGCGAACACTGAAGCTTTCTTT.

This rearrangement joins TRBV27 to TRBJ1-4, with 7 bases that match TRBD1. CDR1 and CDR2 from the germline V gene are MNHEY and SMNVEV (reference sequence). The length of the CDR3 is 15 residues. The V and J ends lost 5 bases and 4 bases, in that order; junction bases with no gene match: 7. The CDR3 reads CASSPGQTSNEKLFF. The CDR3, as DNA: TGTGCCAGCAGTCCGGGACAGACGAGTAATGAAAAACTGTTTTTT. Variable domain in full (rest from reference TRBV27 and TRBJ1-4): EAQVTQNPRYLITVTGKKLTVTCSQNMNHEYMSWYRQDPGLGLRQIYYSMNVEVTDKGDVPEGYKVSRKEKRNFPLILESPSPNQTSLYFCASSPGQTSNEKLFFGSGTQLSVL.

The CDR3 bases are TGTGCCAGCAGCTTAGCCAGGGCGGTAGGTCAGCCCCAGCATTTT. Translation: CASSLARAVGQPQHF. V gene TRBV7-2 combines with J gene TRBJ1-5; D perhaps matches TRBD1 (5 bases). V lost 0 bases and J lost 6, with 12 bases in between. The V gene's germline CDR1 is SGHTA and CDR2 FQGNSA. The CDR3 runs to 15 residues. Filled out from reference TRBV7-2 and TRBJ1-5, the complete variable domain reads GAGVSQSPSNKVTEKGKDVELRCDPISGHTALYWYRQSLGQGLEFLIYFQGNSAPDKSGLPSDRFSAERTGGSVSTLTIQRTQQEDSAVYLCASSLARAVGQPQHFGDGTRLSIL.

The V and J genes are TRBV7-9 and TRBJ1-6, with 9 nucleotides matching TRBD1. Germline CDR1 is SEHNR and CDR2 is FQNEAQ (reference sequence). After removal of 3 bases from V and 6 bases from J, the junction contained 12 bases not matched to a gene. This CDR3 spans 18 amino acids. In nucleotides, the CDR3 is TGTGCCAGCAGCTTGTTTATTACCACAGGGGGCAGTAATTCACCCCTCCACTTT. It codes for CASSLFITTGGSNSPLHF.